Listed here are 2 T cell receptor beta chains from one sample, sequenced in a study of vaccination and CD4 T cells after COVID-19. These TCRs' antigens remain unknown. Once obtained from cultured CD4+ T cells, the DNA was sequenced using the Oncomine TCR Beta short-read assay. TCRdb reprocessed the PCR reads via MiXCR and lists one record per CDR3 protein. Found here are about 20,000 distinct CDR3 sequences, approximately 52% of them singletons; the top ten hold roughly 9.1%. The treatment was: roughly 11-day PBMC culture with coronavirus spike peptide pools or control peptides (ViraFEST assay). Sequencing was performed on CD4+ T cells from blood, cultured in vitro. The source of these receptors is a human donor who had recovered from COVID-19.

The chain combines TRBV7-2 with TRBJ1-4; 8 bases map to TRBD1. The V gene's germline CDR1 is SGHTA and CDR2 FQGNSA. This CDR3 has 13 residues. Losses at the gene ends were 5 bases for V and 8 bases for J; bases not matched to a gene: 4. CDR3 nucleotides: TGTGCCAGCAGCACAGGGGGGAGAGAAAAACTGTTTTTT. It yields the protein CASSTGGREKLFF.

The CDR3 protein is CAISESQSNQPQHF. In nucleotides, the CDR3 is TGTGCCATCAGTGAGTCCCAGAGCAATCAGCCCCAGCATTTT. The chain employs TRBV10-3 and TRBJ1-5; D gene unclear. The length of the CDR3 is 14 residues. With 0 bases removed from V and 1 base from J, the gap between germline ends came to 4 bases. Germline loops: CDR1 ENHRY, CDR2 SYGVKD.